The 11 T cell receptor beta chains presented below share a single source sample, sequenced in a study of PD-1 blockade in classical Hodgkin lymphoma. Every patient had relapsed following autologous stem cell transplantation, and cohorts differed in brentuximab vedotin exposure. Profiled with immunoSEQ multiplex PCR; TCRdb holds only in-frame clones, not every one. The sample holds more than 10,000 clones, more than 85% seen once. The material sequenced was peripheral blood mononuclear cells (PBMCs), taken at baseline. All receptors derive from a human donor with classical Hodgkin lymphoma.

This clone was counted only a few times. The J gene is TRBJ2-5, the V gene TRBV6-1, with TRBD2 matching 10 bases. CDR1 is MNHNS, CDR2 SASEGT, per germline. The CDR3 totals 17 residues. V dropped 1 base and J dropped 5; count of bases not matched to a gene: 10. The DNA of the CDR3 is TGTGCCAGCAGTGAAGGAAGCGGGGGGGGCCCCACGGAGACCCAGTACTTC. Translation gives CASSEGSGGGPTETQYF.

This clone was counted only a few times. This chain connects TRBV7-7 to TRBJ2-3; 7 bases are a match to TRBD1. Germline loops: CDR1 SSHAT, CDR2 FNYEAQ (reference sequence). V dropped 8 bases and J dropped 4; count of bases not matched to a gene: 9. The CDR3 totals 14 residues. The CDR3 here is CASARSGGSDTQYF. The CDR3 DNA sequence: TGTGCCAGCGCGAGGTCAGGGGGTTCAGATACGCAGTATTTT.

The rearrangement joins TRBV18 to TRBJ1-2, with a possible D match to TRBD1 (5 bases). V was pared by 5 bases and J by 2 bases, with 15 bases between. The V gene's germline CDR1 is KGHSH and CDR2 LQKENI. The length of the CDR3 is 15 residues. The CDR3 protein is CASSTGKRSNYGYTF. In DNA form, the CDR3 reads TGTGCCAGCTCAACAGGAAAGCGGTCGAACTATGGCTACACCTTC.

J is TRBJ2-2 and V is TRBV10-1, with TRBD2 as a possible D gene (5 bases). V shed 6 bases and J shed 3 bases, with 8 bases lying between them. CDR1 is WNHNN and CDR2 is SYGVQD in the germline V gene (reference sequence). The CDR3 has 13 residues. CDR3 in amino acids: CASRSGYTGELFF. CDR3 nucleotide sequence: TGCGCCAGCAGATCGGGGTACACCGGGGAGCTGTTTTTT.

This CDR3 is CASSPGALPGEKLFF. The CDR3 nucleotides read TGCGCCAGCAGCCCCGGGGCCCTACCAGGAGAAAAACTGTTTTTT. The chain employs TRBV5-1 and TRBJ1-4, with D perhaps TRBD1 (5 bases). Germline CDR1 SGHRS, CDR2 YFSETQ. Between the trimmed V and J ends, which lost 4 bases and 8 bases, there was a span of 18 bases. The CDR3 is made up of 15 amino acids.

This sequence joins TRBV5-1 and TRBJ1-3; a possible D gene is TRBD1 (6 bases). The CDR3 loop spans 16 amino acids. CDR1 is SGHRS and CDR2 is YFSETQ in the germline V gene. V was trimmed by 4 bases and J by 1 base, leaving 15 bases between them. CDR3 in amino acids: CASSQGPLGSGNTIYF. The CDR3 nucleotides read TGCGCCAGCAGCCAGGGGCCCTTAGGGTCTGGAAACACCATATATTTT.

The chain couples TRBV5-1 to TRBJ2-1; D unclear. Trimming cost V 0 bases and J 7 bases, with 8 bases left between them. This CDR3 region has 13 residues. In germline, CDR1 is SGHRS, CDR2 YFSETQ. CDR3 DNA sequence: TGCGCCAGCAGCTTGGGACTCGGGAATGAGCAGTTCTTC. It is translated as CASSLGLGNEQFF.

The J gene is TRBJ1-1, the V gene TRBV5-4; 11 bases fit TRBD1. The V gene's germline CDR1 is SGHNT and CDR2 YYREEE (reference sequence). The CDR3 runs 14 residues. The J segment lost 5 bases and the V segment lost 3 bases, leaving 3 bases of the junction unmatched. CDR3 sequence (DNA): TGTGCCAGCAGCTCGGACAGGGGGCGGACTGAAGCTTTCTTT. This translates into CASSSDRGRTEAFF. Supplemented by reference TRBV5-4 and TRBJ1-1, the full variable domain reads ETGVTQSPTHLIKTRGQQVTLRCSSQSGHNTVSWYQQALGQGPQFIFQYYREEENGRGNFPPRFSGLQFPNYSSELNVNALELDDSALYLCASSSDRGRTEAFFGQGTRLTVV.

This chain joins TRBV7-2 and TRBJ2-3; TRBD1 or TRBD2 may be the D gene (6 bases each). Germline assignment: CDR1 SGHTA and CDR2 FQGNSA. The CDR3 contains 14 residues. Deletions cut 5 bases from V and 6 bases from J, with 15 bases between. In DNA, the CDR3 is TGTGCCAGCAGCGATAGCTGGGGGGCTGATACGCAGTATTTT. It is translated as CASSDSWGADTQYF.

V usage is TRBV5-1 and J usage is TRBJ1-6; D is uncertain. The germline V gene has CDR1 SGHRS and CDR2 YFSETQ. There are 14 residues in the CDR3. V was clipped by 0 bases and J by 7 bases, with 8 bases between them. CDR3 in DNA: TGCGCCAGCAGCTTGGAAGGGTTGAATTCACCCCTCCACTTT. Residues: CASSLEGLNSPLHF.

V gene TRBV14 combines with J gene TRBJ2-2; D gene uncertain. The length of the CDR3 is 12 residues. V shed 6 bases and J shed 4 bases, with 6 bases lying between them. Germline V lookup: CDR1 SGHDN, CDR2 FVKESK. In nucleotides, the CDR3 is TGTGCCAGCAGTTCCGTCACCGGGGAGCTGTTTTTT. Translating it yields CASSSVTGELFF.